The 14 T cell receptor beta chains below come from one sample, sequenced in a study of blood T cell repertoires in COVID-19. Clones were read by immunoSEQ multiplex PCR, and TCRdb kept only the in-frame ones, dropping some. This table holds 130,000 or so clones, approximately 84% found once. Sequencing was done on a sample of peripheral blood. These receptors were collected from a woman aged 55-75 years with acute or convalescent COVID-19.

The chain has TRBV27 and TRBJ1-6; D is perhaps TRBD1 (5 bases). V was trimmed by 10 bases and J by 7 bases, leaving 11 bases between them. Germline V lookup: CDR1 MNHEY, CDR2 SMNVEV (reference sequence). The CDR3 is 12 residues long. The CDR3 here is CATRTQNSPLHF. The CDR3 nucleotides read TGTGCCACTCGGACACAAAATTCACCCCTCCACTTT.

V usage is TRBV6-5 and J usage is TRBJ1-5, with a tentative D call TRBD1 (6 bases). The CDR3 is made up of 14 amino acids. Germline lookup yields CDR1 MNHEY and CDR2 SVGAGI. V was cut by 0 bases and J by 6 bases, with 9 bases left in between. CDR3 coding DNA: TGTGCCAGCAGTTACTCGAGGGGGATTCAGCCCCAGCATTTT. This codes for CASSYSRGIQPQHF.

The rearrangement links TRBV29-1 to TRBJ1-5; 10 bases fit TRBD1. Looked up from germline, CDR1 is SQVTM and CDR2 is ANQGSEA. Losses at the gene ends were 7 bases for V and 4 bases for J; bases not matched to a gene: 4. The CDR3 is 13 amino acids. CDR3 sequence (DNA): TGCAGCGCCGGGACAGGGGTGAATCAGCCCCAGCATTTT. Encoded protein: CSAGTGVNQPQHF.

This chain uses TRBV6-5 with TRBJ2-5; 7 bases align to TRBD2. CDR3 size: 15 residues. V dropped 6 bases and J dropped 5; count of bases not matched to a gene: 12. CDR1 and CDR2 (germline): MNHEY, SVGAGI. The CDR3 sequence: CASSDWGGSTETQYF. The DNA of the CDR3 is TGTGCCAGCAGCGATTGGGGAGGGTCGACGGAGACCCAGTACTTC.

The gene calls are TRBV6-2 or TRBV6-3 and TRBJ2-7; TRBD1 matches 12 bases. Germline V gene sequence: CDR1 MNHEY, CDR2 SVGEGT. This CDR3 has 17 residues. V lost 0 bases to trimming and J lost 6 bases; unmatched junction nucleotides: 9. The CDR3 DNA is TGTGCCAGCAGTTACTCGGCCCTGGGGACAGGGGGCGCCGAGCAGTACTTC. Its translation is CASSYSALGTGGAEQYF.

The J gene is TRBJ2-7, the V gene TRBV6-5; 9 bases line up with TRBD2. The junction had 7 bases not matched to a gene; V was cut back by 5 bases and J by 2 bases. CDR1 is MNHEY, CDR2 SVGAGI, per germline. The CDR3 loop spans 15 amino acids. The CDR3 protein is CASSRGGGAPYEQYV. CDR3 DNA sequence: TGTGCCAGCAGTCGCGGCGGGGGGGCCCCCTACGAGCAGTACGTC.

V is TRBV6-2 or TRBV6-3 and J is TRBJ2-7; 8 bases map to TRBD1. Per germline, CDR1 MNHEY and CDR2 SVGEGT. With 6 bases clipped from V and 5 bases from J, the junction kept 9 bases outside the gene matches. The CDR3 consists of 14 residues. CDR3 sequence reads: CASSPKGQGHEQYF. The CDR3 nucleotides read TGTGCCAGCAGCCCGAAAGGACAGGGCCACGAGCAGTACTTC.

The sample holds one count of this clone. This chain uses TRBV6-6 with TRBJ1-4; tentative D call: TRBD1 (5 bases). Trimming removed 5 bases at V and 5 bases at J, with 21 bases between. Germline values: CDR1 MNHNY, CDR2 SVGAGI (reference sequence). The CDR3 has 17 residues. The CDR3 region has the DNA TGTGCCAGCAGTCTTACGAAATACAGGCTACGAAATGAAAAACTGTTTTTT. It encodes CASSLTKYRLRNEKLFF.

This chain joins TRBV15 and TRBJ1-4; D gene ambiguous. V dropped 0 bases and J dropped 0 bases, with 8 bases sitting between them. The CDR3 covers 16 residues. Germline loops: CDR1 LNHNV, CDR2 YYDKDF (reference sequence). The CDR3 coding sequence is TGTGCCACCAGCAGAGATCGGGGTGCAACTAATGAAAAACTGTTTTTT. Amino acid sequence: CATSRDRGATNEKLFF.

This clone has a handful of counts. The V gene is TRBV6-5, the J gene TRBJ1-3; D not certain. Trimming took 6 bases from V and 0 from J, leaving 12 bases between them. The germline CDR1 and CDR2 sequences are MNHEY and SVGAGI. This CDR3 has 15 residues. CDR3 bases: TGTGCCAGCAGGGCCCCATTATCCTCTGGAAACACCATATATTTT. Translating it yields CASRAPLSSGNTIYF.

This sequence joins TRBV5-1 and TRBJ2-2, with 9 bases that match TRBD1. Trimming at V came to 4 bases and at J to 10 bases, leaving 11 bases not matched to a gene. This CDR3 region has 15 residues. Germline loops: CDR1 SGHRS, CDR2 YFSETQ. CDR3 sequence: CASSVPGQGGPELFF. The CDR3 DNA reads as TGCGCCAGCAGCGTACCGGGACAGGGAGGCCCGGAGCTGTTTTTT.

The genes are TRBV20-1 and TRBJ1-1, with D unclear. The V and J ends lost 1 base and 11 bases respectively, with 11 bases between them. Germline V gives CDR1 DFQATT, CDR2 SNEGSKA (reference sequence). The CDR3 is 11 amino acids. CDR3 in DNA: TGCAGTGCTAGAGGAGAGTTCTTGGCTTTCTTT. Translation: CSARGEFLAFF.

Notes on this clone: Its ends do not fully match the called genes, so a read error is possible. The chain couples TRBV19 to TRBJ1-1; maybe TRBD1 (5 bases). CDR1 is LNHDA, CDR2 SQIVND, per germline (reference sequence). The CDR3 loop spans 14 amino acids. CDR3 residues: CASSPRGGNTEVFF. The CDR3 nucleotides are TGTGCCAGTAGCCCCCGGGGGGGGAACACTGAAGTTTTCTTT. The full variable domain, its missing parts supplied by reference TRBV19 and TRBJ1-1, is DGGITQSPKYLFRKEGQNVTLSCEQNLNHDAMYWYRQDPGQGLRLIYYSQIVNDFQKGDIAEGYSVSREKKESFPLTVTSAQKNPTAFYLCASSPRGGNTEVFFGQGTRLTVV.

This chain's CDR3 is CASSEYATGGYGYTF. Here the CDR3 DNA reads TGTGCCAGCAGTGAATACGCAACAGGGGGATATGGCTACACCTTC. This chain joins TRBV2 and TRBJ1-2; 8 bases are a match to TRBD1. Trimming at V came to 2 bases and at J to 5 bases, leaving 7 bases not matched to a gene. The CDR3 extends over 15 amino acids. Germline V gives CDR1 SNHLY, CDR2 FYNNEI.